This TCR beta chain was found in a study of Ad26.COV2.S vaccination and SARS-CoV-2 variants. The overall study: In the COV1001 trial, the donor was in the Ad26.COV2.S arm.

As for treatment: some 20 received Ad26.COV2.S at low or high dose, single or two shots; about five received placebo; per-sample allocation not given. Repertoires come from day 63 after the first vaccine or placebo injection. An adult donor aged 18-55 years was enrolled in Boston. The CDR3 runs to 18 residues. V gave up 4 bases and J gave up 2 bases; unmatched junction bases: 16. Germline assignment: CDR1 SGHDN and CDR2 FVKESK. Produced via immunoSEQ multiplex PCR; TCRdb's table is partial and in-frame only. The table includes fewer than 500,000 clones, 80% to 95% detected once. The V call is TRBV14, the J call TRBJ2-7; the match to TRBD2 covers 8 bases. Sequencing was performed on peripheral blood, taken in a trial of Ad26.COV2.S vaccine versus placebo. This sequence originates from a person between 18 and 65 years old who received the Ad26.COV2.S COVID-19 vaccine or a placebo. Here the CDR3 reads CASSPSAREGGGTYEQYF. CDR3 in DNA: TGTGCCAGCAGCCCCTCAGCCCGGGAGGGGGGGGGCACCTACGAGCAGTACTTC.